The entry below gives a single T cell receptor (beta chain) sequence along with its context. The data originate from a study of PD-1 blockade in mismatch repair-deficient tumors. Turning to the study itself: Patients had over ten mismatch repair-deficient cancer types and were previously treated and progressing.

This CDR3 spans 16 amino acids. V was pared by 1 base and J by 1 base, with 11 bases between. Germline V gene lookup returns CDR1 LGHNA and CDR2 YNFKEQ. TCRs were sequenced from a few patients responding to pembrolizumab. The assay was immunoSEQ multiplex PCR, and TCRdb's table has in-frame clones only and misses some. Of fewer than 100,000 clones in the sample, roughly 80% were seen once. This receptor was taken from an adult with mismatch repair-deficient cancer. The gene calls are TRBV4-2 and TRBJ2-1; possibly TRBD1 or TRBD2 for D (5 bases each). Sequencing was performed on peripheral blood, taken 12 weeks after starting pembrolizumab. CDR3 amino acids: CASSQAGTESYNEQFF. The CDR3, as DNA: TGTGCCAGCAGCCAAGCCGGGACGGAATCCTACAATGAGCAGTTCTTC.